This TCR beta chain is from a study of regulatory T cells in long-lasting Graves disease. Germline V gives CDR1 MDHEN, CDR2 SYDVKM. The CDR3 covers 14 residues. The V end lost 2 bases, the J end lost 1 base, and 8 bases lay between the germline ends. The table lists this clonotype with many counts. The TCR beta library used iRepertoire HTBI primers with Arm-PCR amplification of CDR3. TCRdb passed the multiplex PCR reads through MiXCR, listing each CDR3 protein once. The sample records approximately 350,000 distinct CDR3 sequences, roughly 25% being singletons. Documented time point: persistent/refractory GD, antithyroid drugs over 5 years with positive TRAb. PBMC-derived RNA was used for the TCR library.

The TCR was taken from a woman aged 40-49 years with Graves disease. This material consisted of peripheral blood mononuclear cells (PBMCs), taken when the disease was refractory, from a patient treated with antithyroid drugs. The chain carries TRBV28 and TRBJ1-1; the D is unclear. The CDR3 is CASSLHGKNTEAFF. The CDR3 DNA is TGTGCCAGCAGTTTACACGGGAAGAACACTGAAGCTTTCTTT.